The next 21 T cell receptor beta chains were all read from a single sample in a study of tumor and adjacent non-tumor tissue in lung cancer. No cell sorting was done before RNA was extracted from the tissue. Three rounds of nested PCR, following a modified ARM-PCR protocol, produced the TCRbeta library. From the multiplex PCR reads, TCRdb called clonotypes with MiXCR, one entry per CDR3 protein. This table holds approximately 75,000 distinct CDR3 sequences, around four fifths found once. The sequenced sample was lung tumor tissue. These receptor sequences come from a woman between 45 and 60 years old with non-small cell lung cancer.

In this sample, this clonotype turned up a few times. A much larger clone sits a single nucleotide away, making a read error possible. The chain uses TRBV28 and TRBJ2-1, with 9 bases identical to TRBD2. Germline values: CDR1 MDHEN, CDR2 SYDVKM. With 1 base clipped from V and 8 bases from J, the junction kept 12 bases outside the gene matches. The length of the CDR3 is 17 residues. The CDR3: CASSLYGGRAGDDEQFF. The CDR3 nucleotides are TGTGCCAGCAGTTTATATGGCGGGAGGGCCGGGGACGATGAGCAGTTCTTC.

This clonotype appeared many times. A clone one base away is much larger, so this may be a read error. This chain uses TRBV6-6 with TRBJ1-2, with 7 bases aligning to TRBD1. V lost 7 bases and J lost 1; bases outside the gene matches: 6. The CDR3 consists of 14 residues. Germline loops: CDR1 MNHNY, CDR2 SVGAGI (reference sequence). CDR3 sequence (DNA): TGTGCCAGCACCTCTGGGACAGTTAACTATGGCTACACCTTC. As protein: CASTSGTVNYGYTF.

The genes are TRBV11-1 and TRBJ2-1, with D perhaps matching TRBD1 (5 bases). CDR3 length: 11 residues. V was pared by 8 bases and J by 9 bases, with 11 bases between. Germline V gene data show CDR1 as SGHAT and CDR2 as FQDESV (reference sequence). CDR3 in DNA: TGTGCCAGCGTAGGGGTGACTGAGCAGTTCTTC. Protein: CASVGVTEQFF.

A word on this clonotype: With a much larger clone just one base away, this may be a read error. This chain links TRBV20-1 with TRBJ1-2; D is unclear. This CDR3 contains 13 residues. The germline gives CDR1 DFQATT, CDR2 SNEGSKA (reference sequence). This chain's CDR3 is CNARSPEHYGYTF. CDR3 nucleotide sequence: TGCAATGCTAGATCCCCAGAACACTATGGCTACACCTTC.

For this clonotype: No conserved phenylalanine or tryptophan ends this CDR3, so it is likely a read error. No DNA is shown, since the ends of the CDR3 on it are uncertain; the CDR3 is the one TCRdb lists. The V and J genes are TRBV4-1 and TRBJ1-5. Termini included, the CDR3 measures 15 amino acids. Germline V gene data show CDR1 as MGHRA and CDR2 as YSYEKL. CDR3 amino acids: CASSQVPGSNQPQLL.

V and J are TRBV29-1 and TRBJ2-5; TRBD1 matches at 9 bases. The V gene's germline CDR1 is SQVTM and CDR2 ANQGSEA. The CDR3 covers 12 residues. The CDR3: CSGGQGPGTQYF. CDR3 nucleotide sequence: TGCAGTGGGGGACAGGGCCCCGGGACCCAGTACTTC.

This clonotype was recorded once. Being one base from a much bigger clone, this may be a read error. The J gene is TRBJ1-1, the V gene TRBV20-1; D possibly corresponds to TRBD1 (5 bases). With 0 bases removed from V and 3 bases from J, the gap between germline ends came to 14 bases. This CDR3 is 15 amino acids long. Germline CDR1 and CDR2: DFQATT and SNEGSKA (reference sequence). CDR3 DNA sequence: TGCAGTGCTAGAGACAGTCTCTGGGGGGACACTGAAGCTTTCTTT. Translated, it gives CSARDSLWGDTEAFF.

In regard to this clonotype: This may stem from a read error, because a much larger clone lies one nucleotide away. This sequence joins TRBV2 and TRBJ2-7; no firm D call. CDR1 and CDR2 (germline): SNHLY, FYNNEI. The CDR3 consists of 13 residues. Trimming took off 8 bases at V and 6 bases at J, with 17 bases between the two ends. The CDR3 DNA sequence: TGTGCCAGCGCTAGTTCCGCGACCCCCGAGCAGTACTTC. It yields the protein CASASSATPEQYF.

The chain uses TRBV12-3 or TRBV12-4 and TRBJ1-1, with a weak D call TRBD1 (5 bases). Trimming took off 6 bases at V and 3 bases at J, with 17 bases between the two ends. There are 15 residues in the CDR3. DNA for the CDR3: TGTGCCAGCAGGTTGTGGGAGAGGGGTGACACTGAAGCTTTCTTT. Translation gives CASRLWERGDTEAFF.

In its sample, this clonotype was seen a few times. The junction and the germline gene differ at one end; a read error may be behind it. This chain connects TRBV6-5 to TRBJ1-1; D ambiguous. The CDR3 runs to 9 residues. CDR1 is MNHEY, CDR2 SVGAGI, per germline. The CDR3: CASLGCDIF. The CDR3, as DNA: TGTGCCAGCCTTGGTTGTGATATCTTT.

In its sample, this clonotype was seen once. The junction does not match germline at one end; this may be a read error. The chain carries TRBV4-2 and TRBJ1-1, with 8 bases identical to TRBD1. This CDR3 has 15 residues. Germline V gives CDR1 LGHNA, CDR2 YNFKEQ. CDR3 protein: CASSSEGQVNTEAFF. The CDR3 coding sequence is TGTGCCAGCAGCTCAGAGGGACAGGTAAACACTGAAGCCTTCTTT.

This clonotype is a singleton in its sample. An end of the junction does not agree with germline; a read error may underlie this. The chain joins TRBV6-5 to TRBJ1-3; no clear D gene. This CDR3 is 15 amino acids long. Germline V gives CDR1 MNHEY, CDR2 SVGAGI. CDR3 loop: CASTYIPVSGNTIYF. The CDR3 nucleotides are TGTGCCAGCACTTACATTCCTGTCTCTGGAAACACCATATATTTT.

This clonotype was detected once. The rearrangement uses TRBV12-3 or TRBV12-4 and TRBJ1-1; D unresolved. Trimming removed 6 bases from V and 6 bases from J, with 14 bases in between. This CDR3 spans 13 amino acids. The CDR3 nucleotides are TGTGCCAGCAGAATATCCGCTGAGGCTGAAGCTTTCTTT. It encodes CASRISAEAEAFF.

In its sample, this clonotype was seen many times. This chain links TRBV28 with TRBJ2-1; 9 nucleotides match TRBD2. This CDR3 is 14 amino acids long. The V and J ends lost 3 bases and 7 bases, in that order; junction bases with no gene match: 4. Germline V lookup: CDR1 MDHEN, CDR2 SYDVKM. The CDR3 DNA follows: TGTGCCAGCAGTTTTGCGGGAGGGGTTAATGAGCAGTTCTTC. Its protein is CASSFAGGVNEQFF.

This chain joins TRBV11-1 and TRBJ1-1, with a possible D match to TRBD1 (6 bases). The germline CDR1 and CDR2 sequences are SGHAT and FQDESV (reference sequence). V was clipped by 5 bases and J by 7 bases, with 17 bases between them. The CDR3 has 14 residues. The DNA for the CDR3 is TGTGCCAGCAGCCACGGACAGACGAGTATTGAAGCTTTCTTT. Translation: CASSHGQTSIEAFF.

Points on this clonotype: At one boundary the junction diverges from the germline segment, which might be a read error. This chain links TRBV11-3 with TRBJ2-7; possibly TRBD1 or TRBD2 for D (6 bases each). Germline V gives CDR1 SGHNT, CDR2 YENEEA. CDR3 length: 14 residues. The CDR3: CTSSSGTWEAKQYF. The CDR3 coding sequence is TGTACCAGCAGCTCCGGGACATGGGAGGCCAAGCAGTACTTC.

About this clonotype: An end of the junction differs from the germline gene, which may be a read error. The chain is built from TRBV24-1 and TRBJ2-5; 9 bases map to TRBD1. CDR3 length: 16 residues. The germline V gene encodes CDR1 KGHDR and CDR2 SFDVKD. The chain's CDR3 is CATSDLPGQGGETQYF. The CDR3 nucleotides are TGTGCCACTAGTGATCTCCCGGGACAGGGTGGAGAGACCCAGTACTTC.

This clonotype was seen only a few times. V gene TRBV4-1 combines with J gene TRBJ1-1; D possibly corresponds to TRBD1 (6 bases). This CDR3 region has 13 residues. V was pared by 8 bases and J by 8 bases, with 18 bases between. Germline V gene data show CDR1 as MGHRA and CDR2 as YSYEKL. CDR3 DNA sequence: TGCGCCAGCGGGAGGGGGACAACCAACGAAGCTTTCTTT. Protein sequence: CASGRGTTNEAFF.

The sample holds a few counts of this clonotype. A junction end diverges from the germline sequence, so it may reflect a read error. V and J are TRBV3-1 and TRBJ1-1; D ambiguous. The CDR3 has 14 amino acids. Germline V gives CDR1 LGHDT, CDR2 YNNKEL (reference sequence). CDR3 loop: CASSQGVPSTEAFF. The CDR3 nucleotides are TGTGCTAGCAGCCAAGGAGTACCGAGCACTGAAGCTTTCTTT.

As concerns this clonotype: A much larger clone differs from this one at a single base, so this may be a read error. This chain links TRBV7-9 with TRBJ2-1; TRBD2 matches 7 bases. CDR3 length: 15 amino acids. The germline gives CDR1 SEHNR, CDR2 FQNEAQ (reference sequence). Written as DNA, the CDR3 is TGTGCCAGCAGCTCGGGGACTACCACCTACGATGAGCAGTTCTTC. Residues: CASSSGTTTYDEQFF.

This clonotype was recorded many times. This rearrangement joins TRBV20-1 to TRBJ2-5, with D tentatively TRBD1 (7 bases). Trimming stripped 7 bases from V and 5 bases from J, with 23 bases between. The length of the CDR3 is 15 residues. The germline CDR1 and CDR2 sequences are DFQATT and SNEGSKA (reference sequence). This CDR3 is CSVSPSYGGGETQYF. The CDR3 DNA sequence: TGCAGTGTTTCACCCTCCTACGGAGGGGGCGAGACCCAGTACTTC.